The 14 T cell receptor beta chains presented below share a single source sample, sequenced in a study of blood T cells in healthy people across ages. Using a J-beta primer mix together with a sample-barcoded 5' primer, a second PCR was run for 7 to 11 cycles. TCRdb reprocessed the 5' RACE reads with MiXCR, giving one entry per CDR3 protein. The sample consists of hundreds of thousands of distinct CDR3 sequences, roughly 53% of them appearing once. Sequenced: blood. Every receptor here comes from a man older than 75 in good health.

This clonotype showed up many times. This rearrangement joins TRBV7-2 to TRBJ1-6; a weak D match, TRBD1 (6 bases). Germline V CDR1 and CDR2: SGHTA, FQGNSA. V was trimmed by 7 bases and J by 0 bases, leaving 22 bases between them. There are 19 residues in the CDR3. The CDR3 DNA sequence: TGTGCCAGCACCCGAGGGGGGGATCGCACGTTCTCCTATAATTCACCCCTCCACTTT. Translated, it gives CASTRGGDRTFSYNSPLHF.

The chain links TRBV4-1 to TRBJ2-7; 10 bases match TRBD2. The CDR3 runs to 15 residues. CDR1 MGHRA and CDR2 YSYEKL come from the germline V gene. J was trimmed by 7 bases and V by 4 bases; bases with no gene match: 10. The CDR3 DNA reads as TGCGCCAGCAGCCCCAGCGGGAGGGATATAAATGAGCAGTACTTC. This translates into CASSPSGRDINEQYF.

The CDR3 DNA reads TGCAGTGCCAGGAGACAGGGCGGCTTTGAAAAACTGTTTTTT. Encoded protein: CSARRQGGFEKLFF. The V and J genes are TRBV20-1 and TRBJ1-4; 7 bases are a match to TRBD1. Germline assignment: CDR1 DFQATT and CDR2 SNEGSKA (reference sequence). V lost 6 bases to trimming and J lost 7 bases; unmatched junction nucleotides: 11. The CDR3 is 14 amino acids.

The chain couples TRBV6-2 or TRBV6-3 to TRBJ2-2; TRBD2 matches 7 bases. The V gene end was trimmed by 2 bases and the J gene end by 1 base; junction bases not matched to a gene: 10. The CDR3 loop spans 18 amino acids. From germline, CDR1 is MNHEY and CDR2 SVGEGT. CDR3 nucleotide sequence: TGTGCCAGCAGTTACGTCCCCCGGGGCGGGAGGAACACCGGGGAGCTGTTTTTT. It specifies CASSYVPRGGRNTGELFF.

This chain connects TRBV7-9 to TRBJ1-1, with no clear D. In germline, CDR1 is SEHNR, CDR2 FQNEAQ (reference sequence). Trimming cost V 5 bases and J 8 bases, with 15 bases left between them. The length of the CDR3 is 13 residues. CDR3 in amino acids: CASSAWTAPEAFF. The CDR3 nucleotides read TGTGCCAGCAGCGCCTGGACCGCACCCGAAGCTTTCTTT.

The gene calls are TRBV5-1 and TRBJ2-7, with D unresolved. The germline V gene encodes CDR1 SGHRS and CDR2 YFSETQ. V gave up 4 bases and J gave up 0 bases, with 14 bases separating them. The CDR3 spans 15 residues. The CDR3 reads CASSPRNPSSYEQYF. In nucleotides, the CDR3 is TGCGCCAGCAGCCCTAGGAACCCGAGCTCCTACGAGCAGTACTTC.

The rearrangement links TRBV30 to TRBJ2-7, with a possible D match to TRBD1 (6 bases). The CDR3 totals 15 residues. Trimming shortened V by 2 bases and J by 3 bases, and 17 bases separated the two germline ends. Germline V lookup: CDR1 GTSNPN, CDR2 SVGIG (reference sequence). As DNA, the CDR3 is TGTGCCTGGAGTCCGACCTCTACAGGGTTCTACGAGCAGTACTTC. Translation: CAWSPTSTGFYEQYF.

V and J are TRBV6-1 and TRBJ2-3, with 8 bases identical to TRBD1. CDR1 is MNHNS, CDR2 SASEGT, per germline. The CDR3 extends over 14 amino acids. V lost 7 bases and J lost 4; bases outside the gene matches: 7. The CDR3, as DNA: TGTGCCAGCACTTCGGGACAGGATTCAGATACGCAGTATTTT. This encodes CASTSGQDSDTQYF.

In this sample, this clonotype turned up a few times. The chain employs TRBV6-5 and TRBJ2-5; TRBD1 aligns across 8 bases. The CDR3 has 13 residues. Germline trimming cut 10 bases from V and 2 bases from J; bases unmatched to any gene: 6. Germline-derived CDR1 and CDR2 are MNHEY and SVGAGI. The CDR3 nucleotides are TGTGCCACAGGACAGGGCCCACAAGAGACCCAGTACTTC. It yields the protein CATGQGPQETQYF.

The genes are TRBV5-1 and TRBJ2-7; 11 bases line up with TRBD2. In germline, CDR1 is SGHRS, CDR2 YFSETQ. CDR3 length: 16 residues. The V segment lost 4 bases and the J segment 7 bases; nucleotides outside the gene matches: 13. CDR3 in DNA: TGCGCCAGCAGCAAGTATTTAGCGGGAGGGTACAATGAGCAGTACTTC. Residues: CASSKYLAGGYNEQYF.

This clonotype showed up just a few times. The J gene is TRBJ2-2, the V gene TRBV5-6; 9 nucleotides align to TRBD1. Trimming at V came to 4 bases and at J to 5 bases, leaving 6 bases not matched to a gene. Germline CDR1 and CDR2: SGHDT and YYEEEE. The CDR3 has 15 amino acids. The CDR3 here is CASSDGTGRTGELFF. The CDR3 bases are TGTGCCAGCAGCGATGGGACAGGGAGGACCGGGGAGCTGTTTTTT.

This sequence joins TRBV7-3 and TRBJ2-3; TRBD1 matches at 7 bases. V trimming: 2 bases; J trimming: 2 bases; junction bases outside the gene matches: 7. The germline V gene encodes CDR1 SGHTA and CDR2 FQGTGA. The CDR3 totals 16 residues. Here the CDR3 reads CASSLGIGGSTDTQYF. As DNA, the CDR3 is TGTGCCAGCAGCTTAGGTATAGGGGGCTCCACAGATACGCAGTATTTT.

The CDR3 DNA follows: TGTGCCAGCAGCTCAGGGCGGCAGAGTGGCTACACCTTC. Translating it yields CASSSGRQSGYTF. The genes are TRBV7-9 and TRBJ1-2; possibly TRBD1 for D (5 bases). Trimming cost V 4 bases and J 7 bases, with 13 bases left between them. Germline V gene lookup returns CDR1 SEHNR and CDR2 FQNEAQ (reference sequence). The CDR3 extends over 13 amino acids.

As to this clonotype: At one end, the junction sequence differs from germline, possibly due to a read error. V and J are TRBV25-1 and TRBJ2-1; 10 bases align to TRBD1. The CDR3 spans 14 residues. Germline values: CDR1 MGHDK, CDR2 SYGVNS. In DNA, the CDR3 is TGCGCCAGCAAGGGGGACAGGGGTACAAATGAGCAGTTCTTC. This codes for CASKGDRGTNEQFF.